This T cell receptor beta chain was sequenced for a study of T cell responses to AZD1222 COVID-19 vaccine. Findings of the study overall: Donors were largely white British and mainly female; clonal diversity was possibly underestimated.

Using immunoSEQ multiplex PCR, the repertoire was profiled, and TCRdb retains in-frame clones only, with some absent. The sample includes fewer than 120,000 clones, roughly 85% seen only once; the top ten take approximately 3%. CDR1 and CDR2 from the germline V gene are PRHDT and FYEKMQ (reference sequence). V lost 2 bases, J lost 2 bases, and 8 bases stayed unmatched. The CDR3 extends over 17 amino acids. This clone has ten or more counts. Its matching antigen is unknown. This sequence originates from an adult in good health. This specimen was peripheral blood, taken on day 0 of AZD1222 vaccination. V usage is TRBV13 and J usage is TRBJ1-5; 8 positions match TRBD1. The CDR3 region is CASSLRTGMLGNQPQHF. The CDR3 DNA reads TGTGCCAGCAGCTTAAGGACAGGGATGCTGGGCAATCAGCCCCAGCATTTT. Based on the CDR3 plus reference TRBV13 and TRBJ1-5, the full variable domain is AAGVIQSPRHLIKEKRETATLKCYPIPRHDTVYWYQQGPGQDPQFLISFYEKMQSDKGSIPDRFSAQQFSDYHSELNMSSLELGDSALYFCASSLRTGMLGNQPQHFGDGTRLSIL.